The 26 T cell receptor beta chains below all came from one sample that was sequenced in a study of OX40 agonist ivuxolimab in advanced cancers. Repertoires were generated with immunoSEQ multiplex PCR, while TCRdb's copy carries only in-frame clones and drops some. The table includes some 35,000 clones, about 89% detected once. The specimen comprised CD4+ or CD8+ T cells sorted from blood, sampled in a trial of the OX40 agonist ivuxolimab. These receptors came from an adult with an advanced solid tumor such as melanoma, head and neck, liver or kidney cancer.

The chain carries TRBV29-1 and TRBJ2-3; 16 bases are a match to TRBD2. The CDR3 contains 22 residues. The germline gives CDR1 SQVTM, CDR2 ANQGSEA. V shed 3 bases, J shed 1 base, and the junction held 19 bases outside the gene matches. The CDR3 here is CSVDLAGSGTSGGAAGTDTQYF. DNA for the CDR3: TGCAGCGTTGACCTGGCGGGCTCCGGGACTAGCGGGGGGGCAGCGGGCACAGATACGCAGTATTTT.

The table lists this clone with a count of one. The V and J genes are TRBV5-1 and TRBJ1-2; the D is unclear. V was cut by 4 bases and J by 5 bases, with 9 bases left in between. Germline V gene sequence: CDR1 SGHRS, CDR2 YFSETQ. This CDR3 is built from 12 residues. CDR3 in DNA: TGCGCCAGCAGCCACGGGGAATATGGCTACACCTTC. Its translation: CASSHGEYGYTF.

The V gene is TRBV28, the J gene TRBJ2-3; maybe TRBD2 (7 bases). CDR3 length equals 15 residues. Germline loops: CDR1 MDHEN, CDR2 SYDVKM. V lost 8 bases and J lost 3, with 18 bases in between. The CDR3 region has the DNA TGTGCCAGCGCCTTGGGGGGGCCGAGGACAGATACGCAGTATTTT. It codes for CASALGGPRTDTQYF.

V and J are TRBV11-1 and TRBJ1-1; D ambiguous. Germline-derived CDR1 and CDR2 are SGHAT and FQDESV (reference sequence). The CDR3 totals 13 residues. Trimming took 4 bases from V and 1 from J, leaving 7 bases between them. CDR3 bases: TGTGCCAGCAGCTCGCAAGGGAACACTGAAGCTTTCTTT. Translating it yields CASSSQGNTEAFF. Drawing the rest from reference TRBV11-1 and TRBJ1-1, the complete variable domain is EAEVAQSPRYKITEKSQAVAFWCDPISGHATLYWYRQILGQGPELLVQFQDESVVDDSQLPKDRFSAERLKGVDSTLKIQPAELGDSAMYLCASSSQGNTEAFFGQGTRLTVV.

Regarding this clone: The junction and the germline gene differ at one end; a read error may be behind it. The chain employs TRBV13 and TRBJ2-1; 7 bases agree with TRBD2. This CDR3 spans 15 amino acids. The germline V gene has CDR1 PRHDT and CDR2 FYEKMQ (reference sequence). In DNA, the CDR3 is TGTGCCAGCAGCTTAGTGACTAGCTCCCACAATGAGCAGTTCTTC. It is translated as CASSLVTSSHNEQFF.

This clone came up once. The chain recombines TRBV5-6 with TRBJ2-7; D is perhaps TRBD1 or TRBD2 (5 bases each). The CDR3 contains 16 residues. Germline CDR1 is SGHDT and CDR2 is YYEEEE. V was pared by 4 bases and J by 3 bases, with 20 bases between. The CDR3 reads CASSDWDPRTNYEQYF. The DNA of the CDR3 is TGTGCCAGCAGCGATTGGGACCCGAGAACAAACTACGAGCAGTACTTC.

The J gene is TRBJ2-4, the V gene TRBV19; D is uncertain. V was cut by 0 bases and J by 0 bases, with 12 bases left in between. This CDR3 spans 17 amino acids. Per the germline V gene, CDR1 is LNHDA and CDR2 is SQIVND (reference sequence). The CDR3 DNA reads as TGTGCCAGTAGTATAGAGACGAACCTCCTAGCCAAAAACATTCAGTACTTC. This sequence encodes CASSIETNLLAKNIQYF.

In nucleotides, the CDR3 is TGTGCCAGAACCGGACAGCAAGGCACAGATACGCAGTATTTT. Its translation is CARTGQQGTDTQYF. The rearrangement uses TRBV2 and TRBJ2-3; D may be TRBD1 (6 bases). V lost 9 bases and J 1 base, leaving 14 bases between the germline ends. This CDR3 contains 14 residues. Germline V lookup: CDR1 SNHLY, CDR2 FYNNEI.

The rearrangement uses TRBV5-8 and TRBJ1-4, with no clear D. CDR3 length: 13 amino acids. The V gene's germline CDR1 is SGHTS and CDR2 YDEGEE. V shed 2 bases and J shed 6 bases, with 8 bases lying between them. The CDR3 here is CASSFKTDEKLFF. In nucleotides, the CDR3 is TGTGCCAGCAGCTTTAAAACAGATGAAAAACTGTTTTTT.

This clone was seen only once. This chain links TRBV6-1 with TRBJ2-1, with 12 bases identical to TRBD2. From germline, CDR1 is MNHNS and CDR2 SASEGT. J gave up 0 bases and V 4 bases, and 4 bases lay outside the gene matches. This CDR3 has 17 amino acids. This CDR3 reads CASSAGLAGLSYNEQFF. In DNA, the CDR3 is TGTGCCAGCAGTGCCGGACTAGCGGGACTCTCCTACAATGAGCAGTTCTTC.

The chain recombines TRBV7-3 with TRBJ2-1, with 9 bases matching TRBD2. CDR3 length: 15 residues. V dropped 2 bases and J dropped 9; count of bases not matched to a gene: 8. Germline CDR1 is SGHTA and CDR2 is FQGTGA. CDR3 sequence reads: CASSLGAGGGSEQFF. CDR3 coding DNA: TGTGCCAGCAGCTTAGGAGCGGGGGGTGGTTCTGAGCAGTTCTTC.

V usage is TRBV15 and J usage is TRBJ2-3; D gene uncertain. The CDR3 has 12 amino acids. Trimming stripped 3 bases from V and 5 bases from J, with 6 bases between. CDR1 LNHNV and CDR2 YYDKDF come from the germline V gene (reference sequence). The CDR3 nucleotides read TGTGCCACCAGCAGGGCACAAGATACGCAGTATTTT. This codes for CATSRAQDTQYF.

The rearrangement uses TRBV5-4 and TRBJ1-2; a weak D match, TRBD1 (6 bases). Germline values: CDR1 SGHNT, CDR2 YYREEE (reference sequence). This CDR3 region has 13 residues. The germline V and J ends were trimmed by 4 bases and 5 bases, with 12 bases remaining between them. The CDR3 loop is CASSGTGQYGYTF. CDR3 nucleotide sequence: TGTGCCAGCAGCGGAACCGGACAGTATGGCTACACCTTC.

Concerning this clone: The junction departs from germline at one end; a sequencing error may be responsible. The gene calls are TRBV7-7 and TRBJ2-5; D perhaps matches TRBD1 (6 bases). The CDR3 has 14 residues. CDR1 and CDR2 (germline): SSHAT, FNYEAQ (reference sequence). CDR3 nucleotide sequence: TGTGCTAGCAGCCCCGGGACATCCCAAGAGACCCAGTACTTC. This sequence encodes CASSPGTSQETQYF.

The CDR3 DNA sequence: TGTGCCAGCAGCCAAAGGGGGACAGGACGAACCTACGAGCAGTACTTC. The encoded protein is CASSQRGTGRTYEQYF. This chain links TRBV7-2 with TRBJ2-7; TRBD1 agrees at 8 bases. The germline V gene encodes CDR1 SGHTA and CDR2 FQGNSA. Trimming removed 5 bases from V and 2 bases from J; junction bases left unmatched: 11. The CDR3 runs 16 residues.

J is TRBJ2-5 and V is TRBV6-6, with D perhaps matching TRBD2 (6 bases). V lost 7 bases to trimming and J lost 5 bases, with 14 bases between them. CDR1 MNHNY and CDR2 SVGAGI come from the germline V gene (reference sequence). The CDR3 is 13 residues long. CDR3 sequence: CASTLTSLETQYF. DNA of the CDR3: TGTGCCAGCACCCTAACTAGCTTGGAGACCCAGTACTTC.

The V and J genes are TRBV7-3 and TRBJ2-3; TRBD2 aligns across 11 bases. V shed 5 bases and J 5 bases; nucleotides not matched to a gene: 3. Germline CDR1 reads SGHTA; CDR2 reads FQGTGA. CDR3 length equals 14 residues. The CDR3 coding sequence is TGTGCCAGCAGCCCAGGGACTAGCGGAGATACGCAGTATTTT. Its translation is CASSPGTSGDTQYF.

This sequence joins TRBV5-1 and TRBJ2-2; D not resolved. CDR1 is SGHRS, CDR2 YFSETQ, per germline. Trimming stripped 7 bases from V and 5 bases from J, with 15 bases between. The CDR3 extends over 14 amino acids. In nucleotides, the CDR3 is TGCGCCAGCTCGCCCATTCATAGGACCGGGGAGCTGTTTTTT. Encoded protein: CASSPIHRTGELFF.

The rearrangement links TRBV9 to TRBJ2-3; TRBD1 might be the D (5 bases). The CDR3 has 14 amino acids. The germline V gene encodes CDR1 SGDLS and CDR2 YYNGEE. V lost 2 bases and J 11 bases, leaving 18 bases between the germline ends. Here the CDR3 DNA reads TGTGCCAGCAGCGTCACCGTGACAGCCCTCGAGCAGTATTTT. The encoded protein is CASSVTVTALEQYF.

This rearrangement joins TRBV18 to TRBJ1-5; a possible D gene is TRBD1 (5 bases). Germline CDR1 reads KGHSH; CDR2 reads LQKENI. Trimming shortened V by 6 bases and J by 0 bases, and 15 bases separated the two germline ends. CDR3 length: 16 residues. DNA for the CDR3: TGTGCCAGCTCCCCCCGTCAGGGATATAGCAATCAGCCCCAGCATTTT. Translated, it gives CASSPRQGYSNQPQHF.

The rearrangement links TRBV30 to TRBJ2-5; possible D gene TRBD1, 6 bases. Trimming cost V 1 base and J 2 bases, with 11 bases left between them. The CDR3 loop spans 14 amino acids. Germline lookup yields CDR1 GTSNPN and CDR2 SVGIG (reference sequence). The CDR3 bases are TGTGCCTGGAGTGGGGACACAGGACAAGAGACCCAGTACTTC. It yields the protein CAWSGDTGQETQYF.

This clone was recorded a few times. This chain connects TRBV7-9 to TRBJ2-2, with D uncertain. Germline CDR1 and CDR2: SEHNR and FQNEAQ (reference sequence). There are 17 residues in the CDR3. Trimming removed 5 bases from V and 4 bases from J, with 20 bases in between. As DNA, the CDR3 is TGTGCCAGCAGCCCGGACGGGCCTACTGGAGCCACCGGGGAGCTGTTTTTT. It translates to CASSPDGPTGATGELFF.

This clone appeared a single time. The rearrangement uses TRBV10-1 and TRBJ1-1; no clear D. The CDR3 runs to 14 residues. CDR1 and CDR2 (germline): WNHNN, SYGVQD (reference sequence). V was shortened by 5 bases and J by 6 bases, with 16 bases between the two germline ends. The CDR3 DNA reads TGCGCCAGCAGTTCCGCTTATCCGAGACCTGAAGCTTTCTTT. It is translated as CASSSAYPRPEAFF.

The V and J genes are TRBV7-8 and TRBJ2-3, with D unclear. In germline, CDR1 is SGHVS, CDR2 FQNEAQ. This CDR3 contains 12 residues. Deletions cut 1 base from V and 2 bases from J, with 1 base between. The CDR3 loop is CASSLDTDTQYF. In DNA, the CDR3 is TGTGCCAGCAGCTTAGACACAGATACGCAGTATTTT. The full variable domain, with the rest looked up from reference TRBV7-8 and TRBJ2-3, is GAGVSQSPRYKVAKRGQDVALRCDPISGHVSLFWYQQALGQGPEFLTYFQNEAQLDKSGLPSDRFFAERPEGSVSTLKIQRTQQEDSAVYLCASSLDTDTQYFGPGTRLTVL.

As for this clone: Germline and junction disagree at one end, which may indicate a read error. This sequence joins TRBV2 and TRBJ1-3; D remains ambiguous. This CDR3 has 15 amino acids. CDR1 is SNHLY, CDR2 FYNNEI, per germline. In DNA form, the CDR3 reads TGTGCCAGCAGTGACCGCCAGTTTCCTGGAAGCACCATATATTTT. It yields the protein CASSDRQFPGSTIYF.

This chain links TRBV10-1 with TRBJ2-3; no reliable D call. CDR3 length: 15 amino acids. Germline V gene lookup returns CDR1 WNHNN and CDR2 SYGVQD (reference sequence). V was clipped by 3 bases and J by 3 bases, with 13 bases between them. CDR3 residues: CASSDLGLGTDTQYF. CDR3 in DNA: TGCGCCAGCAGTGATTTAGGGTTGGGGACAGATACGCAGTATTTT.